This is a list of T cell receptor beta chains from one sample in a study of blood T cell repertoires in COVID-19. TCRdb keeps only in-frame clones here, not all; method: immunoSEQ multiplex PCR. Of under 150,000 clones listed, roughly 84% are singletons. Material: peripheral blood. Receptors were obtained from a man in his forties with acute or convalescent COVID-19. Both conserved end residues are part of each CDR3. Each record gives: clone size, J gene, V gene, D gene, CDR3 DNA, CDR3 protein. The D gene is left open where the match is weak. The size of a clone is reported for some rows only, either as once, few or many, or as a class for expanded clones.

>.|TRBJ2-1|TRBV25-1|TRBD1
TGTGCCAGCAGTGCGGGACAGGGGGCCGGTGAGCAGTTCTTC
CASSAGQGAGEQFF
>once|TRBJ2-3|TRBV24-1|.
TGTGCCTCATCCGGGGGATTGCCAGATACGCAGTATTTT
CASSGGLPDTQYF
>.|TRBJ2-7|TRBV12-5|.
TGTGGGGAGGGGGAGTGGGAGCAGTACTTC
CGEGEWEQYF
>.|TRBJ2-1|TRBV19|TRBD1
TGTGCCAGTAGTGCCGGGACAGGGAGTTACAATGAGCAGTTCTTC
CASSAGTGSYNEQFF
>.|TRBJ2-2|TRBV24-1|TRBD1
TGTGCCACCAGTGACCCCGGGACAGGCGAAACCGGGGAGCTGTTTTTT
CATSDPGTGETGELFF
>.|TRBJ1-1|TRBV4-1|TRBD1
TGCGCCAGCAGCCAATCCAGGACAGGGGGAACTGAAGCTTTCTTT
CASSQSRTGGTEAFF
>.|TRBJ2-4|TRBV2|TRBD1
TGTGCCAGCAGGGAGGGACAGGGGGGATATTCGGAGCTAGCCAAAAACATTCAGTACTTC
CASREGQGGYSELAKNIQYF
>.|TRBJ1-2|TRBV2|.
TGTGCCACCTCAGGGAGTAAGGGGGCTAACTATGGCTACACCTTC
CATSGSKGANYGYTF
>.|TRBJ2-1|TRBV5-1|.
TGCGCCAGCAGCTTGGCTGATAGCTCCTACAATGAGCAGTTCTTC
CASSLADSSYNEQFF
>.|TRBJ1-4|TRBV10-3|.
TGTGCCATCAGTGAGTCCGGGCAGGACAGCTTGAATGAAAAACTGTTTTTT
CAISESGQDSLNEKLFF
>once|TRBJ1-1|TRBV11-2|.
TGTGCCAGCACCACAACTTATGCGGGGGGGAGGGCTGAAGCTTTCTTT
CASTTTYAGGRAEAFF